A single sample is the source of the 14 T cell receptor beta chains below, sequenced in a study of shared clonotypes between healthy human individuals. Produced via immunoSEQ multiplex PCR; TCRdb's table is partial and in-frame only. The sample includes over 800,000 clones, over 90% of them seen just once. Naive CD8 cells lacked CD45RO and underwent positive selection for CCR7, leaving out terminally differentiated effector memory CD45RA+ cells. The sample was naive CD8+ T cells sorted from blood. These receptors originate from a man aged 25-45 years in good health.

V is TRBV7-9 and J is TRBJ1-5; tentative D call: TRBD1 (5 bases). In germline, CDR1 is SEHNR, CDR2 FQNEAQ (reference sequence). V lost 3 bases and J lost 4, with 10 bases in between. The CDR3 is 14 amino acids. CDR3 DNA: TGTGCCAGCAGCTTTGGAGGGGTAAATCAGCCCCAGCATTTT. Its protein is CASSFGGVNQPQHF.

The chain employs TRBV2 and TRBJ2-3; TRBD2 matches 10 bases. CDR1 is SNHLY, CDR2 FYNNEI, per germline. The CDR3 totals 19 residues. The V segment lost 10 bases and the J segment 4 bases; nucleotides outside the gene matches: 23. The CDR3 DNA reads TGTGCCACCAGGGACCGACTCTTAGCGGGAGGCGAGGTTGCAGATACGCAGTATTTT. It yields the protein CATRDRLLAGGEVADTQYF. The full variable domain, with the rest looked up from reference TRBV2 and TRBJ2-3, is EPEVTQTPSHQVTQMGQEVILRCVPISNHLYFYWYRQILGQKVEFLVSFYNNEISEKSEIFDDQFSVERPDGSNFTLKIRSTKLEDSAMYFCATRDRLLAGGEVADTQYFGPGTRLTVL.

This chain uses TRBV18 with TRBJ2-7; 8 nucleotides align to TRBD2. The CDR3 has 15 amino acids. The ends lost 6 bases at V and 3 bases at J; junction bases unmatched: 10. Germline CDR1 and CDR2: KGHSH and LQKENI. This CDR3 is CASSTTGTRVYEQYF. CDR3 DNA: TGTGCCAGCTCCACAACAGGGACTAGGGTCTACGAGCAGTACTTC.

The CDR3 DNA reads as TGTGCCAGCAGCCATCACGCTGGGCAAGAACAAGAGACCCAGTACTTC. It translates to CASSHHAGQEQETQYF. The chain combines TRBV11-2 with TRBJ2-5; D unresolved. CDR1 is SGHAT, CDR2 FQNNGV, per germline. The CDR3 runs 16 residues. V was shortened by 5 bases and J by 2 bases, with 18 bases between the two germline ends.

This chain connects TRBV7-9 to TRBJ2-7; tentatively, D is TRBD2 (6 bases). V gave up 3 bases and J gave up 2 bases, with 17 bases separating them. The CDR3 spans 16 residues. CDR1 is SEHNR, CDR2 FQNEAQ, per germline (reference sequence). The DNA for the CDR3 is TGTGCCAGCAGCTTGAGGACTAACAAAGCGACCTACGAGCAGTACTTC. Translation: CASSLRTNKATYEQYF.

The CDR3 coding sequence is TGTGCTAGTGGTTTGAGTCTAGCCCGCACAGATACGCAGTATTTT. Protein: CASGLSLARTDTQYF. The chain combines TRBV12-5 with TRBJ2-3, with a weak D call TRBD2 (5 bases). Germline V CDR1 and CDR2: LGHNT, FRNRAP. V gave up 2 bases and J gave up 1 base, with 10 bases separating them. CDR3 length equals 15 residues.

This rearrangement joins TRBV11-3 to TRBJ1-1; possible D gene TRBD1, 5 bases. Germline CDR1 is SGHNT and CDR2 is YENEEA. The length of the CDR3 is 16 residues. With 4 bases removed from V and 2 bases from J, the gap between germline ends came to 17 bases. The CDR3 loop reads CASSSDPGTGNTEAFF. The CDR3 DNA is TGTGCCAGCAGCTCTGACCCCGGGACGGGAAACACTGAAGCTTTCTTT.

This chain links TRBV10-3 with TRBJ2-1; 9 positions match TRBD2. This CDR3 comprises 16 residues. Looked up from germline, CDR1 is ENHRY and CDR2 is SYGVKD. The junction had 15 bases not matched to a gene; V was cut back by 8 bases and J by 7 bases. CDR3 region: CAISTSGNHQGNEQFF. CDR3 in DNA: TGTGCCATCTCGACTAGCGGAAACCACCAAGGGAATGAGCAGTTCTTC.

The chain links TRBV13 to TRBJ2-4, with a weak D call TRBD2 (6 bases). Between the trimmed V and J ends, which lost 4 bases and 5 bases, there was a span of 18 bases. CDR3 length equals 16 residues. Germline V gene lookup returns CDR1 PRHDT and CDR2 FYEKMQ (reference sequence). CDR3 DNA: TGTGCCAGCAGCTCGCGAGTATTGAGGGAGGAAAACATTCAGTACTTC. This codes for CASSSRVLREENIQYF.

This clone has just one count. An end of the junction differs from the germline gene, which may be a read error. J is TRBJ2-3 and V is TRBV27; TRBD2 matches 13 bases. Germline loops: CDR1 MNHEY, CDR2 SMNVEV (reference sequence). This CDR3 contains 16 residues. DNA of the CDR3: TGTGCCAGCAGTTTACGGACTAGCGGGAGCAAAGATACGCAGTATTTT. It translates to CASSLRTSGSKDTQYF.

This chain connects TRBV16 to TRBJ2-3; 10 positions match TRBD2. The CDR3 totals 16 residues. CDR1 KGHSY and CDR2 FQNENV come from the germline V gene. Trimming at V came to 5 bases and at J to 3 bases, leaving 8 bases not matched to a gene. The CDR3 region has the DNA TGTGCCAGCAGCGCGGGACTAGCGAAAACTACAGATACGCAGTATTTT. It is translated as CASSAGLAKTTDTQYF.

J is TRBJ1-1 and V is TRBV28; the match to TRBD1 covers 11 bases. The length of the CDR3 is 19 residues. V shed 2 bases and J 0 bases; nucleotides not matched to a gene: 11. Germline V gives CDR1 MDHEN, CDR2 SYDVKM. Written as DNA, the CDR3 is TGTGCCAGCAGTTTAACCATCCTGGGACAGGGGGAAATGAACACTGAAGCTTTCTTT. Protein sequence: CASSLTILGQGEMNTEAFF.

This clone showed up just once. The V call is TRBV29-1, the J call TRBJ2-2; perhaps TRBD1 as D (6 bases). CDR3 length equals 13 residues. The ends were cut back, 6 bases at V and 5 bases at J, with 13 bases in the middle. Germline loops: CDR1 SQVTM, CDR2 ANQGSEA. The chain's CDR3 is CSVLGARTGELFF. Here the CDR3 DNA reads TGCAGCGTCCTGGGGGCGCGGACCGGGGAGCTGTTTTTT.

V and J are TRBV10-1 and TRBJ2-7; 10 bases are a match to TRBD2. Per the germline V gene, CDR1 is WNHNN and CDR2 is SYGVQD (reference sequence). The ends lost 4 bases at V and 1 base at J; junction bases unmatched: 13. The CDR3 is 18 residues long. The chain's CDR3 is CASSVQISGRLISYEQYF. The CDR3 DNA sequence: TGCGCCAGCAGTGTACAGATTAGCGGGAGGTTAATATCCTACGAGCAGTACTTC.